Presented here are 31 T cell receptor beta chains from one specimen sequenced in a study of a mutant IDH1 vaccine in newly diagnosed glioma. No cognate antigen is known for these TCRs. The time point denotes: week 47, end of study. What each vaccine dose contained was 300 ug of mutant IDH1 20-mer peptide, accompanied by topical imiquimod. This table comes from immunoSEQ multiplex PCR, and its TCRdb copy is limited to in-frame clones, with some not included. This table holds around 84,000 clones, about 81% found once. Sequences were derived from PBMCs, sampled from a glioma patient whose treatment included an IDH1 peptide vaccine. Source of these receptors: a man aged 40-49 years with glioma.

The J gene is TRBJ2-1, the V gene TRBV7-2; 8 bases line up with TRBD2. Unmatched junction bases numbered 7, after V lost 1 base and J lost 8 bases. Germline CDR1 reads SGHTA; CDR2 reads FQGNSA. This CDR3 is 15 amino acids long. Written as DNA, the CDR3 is TGTGCCAGCAGCTTAGAACGGGAGGGCCTCGATGAGCAGTTCTTC. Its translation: CASSLEREGLDEQFF.

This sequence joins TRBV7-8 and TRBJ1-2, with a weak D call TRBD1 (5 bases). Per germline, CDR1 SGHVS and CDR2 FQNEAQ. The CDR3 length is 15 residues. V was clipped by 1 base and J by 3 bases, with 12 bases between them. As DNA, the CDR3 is TGTGCCAGCAGCTTAGGTGGGACCGGCCACTATGGCTACACCTTC. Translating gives CASSLGGTGHYGYTF.

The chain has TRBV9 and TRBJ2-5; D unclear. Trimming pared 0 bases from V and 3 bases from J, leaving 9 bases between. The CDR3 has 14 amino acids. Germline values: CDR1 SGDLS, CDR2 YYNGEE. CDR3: CASSVEVVEETQYF. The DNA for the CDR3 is TGTGCCAGCAGCGTAGAGGTAGTTGAAGAGACCCAGTACTTC.

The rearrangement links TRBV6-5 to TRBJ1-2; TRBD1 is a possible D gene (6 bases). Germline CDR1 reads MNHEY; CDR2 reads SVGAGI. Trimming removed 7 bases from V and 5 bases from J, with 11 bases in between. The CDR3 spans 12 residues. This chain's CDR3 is CASTTRGYGYTF. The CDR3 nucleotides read TGTGCCAGCACCACAAGGGGGTATGGCTACACCTTC.

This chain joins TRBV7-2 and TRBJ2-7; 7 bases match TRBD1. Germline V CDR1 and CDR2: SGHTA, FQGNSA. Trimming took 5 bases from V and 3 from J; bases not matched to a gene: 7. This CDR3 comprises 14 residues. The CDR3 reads CASSRARDSYEQYF. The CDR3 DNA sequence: TGTGCCAGCAGCCGAGCCCGGGACAGCTACGAGCAGTACTTC.

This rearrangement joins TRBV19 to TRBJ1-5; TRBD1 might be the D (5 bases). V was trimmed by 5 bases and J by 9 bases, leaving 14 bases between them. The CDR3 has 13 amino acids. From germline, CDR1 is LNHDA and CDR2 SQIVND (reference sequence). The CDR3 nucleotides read TGTGCCAGTAGTGCGGAGGGGCGCGGGCCCCAGCATTTT. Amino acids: CASSAEGRGPQHF. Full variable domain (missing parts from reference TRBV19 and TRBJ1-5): DGGITQSPKYLFRKEGQNVTLSCEQNLNHDAMYWYRQDPGQGLRLIYYSQIVNDFQKGDIAEGYSVSREKKESFPLTVTSAQKNPTAFYLCASSAEGRGPQHFGDGTRLSIL.

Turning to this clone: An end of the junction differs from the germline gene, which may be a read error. CDR3 loop: CASSMGASRNTIYF. The CDR3, as DNA: TGTGCCAGTAGTATGGGGGCCTCTAGAAACACCATATATTTT. The chain joins TRBV19 to TRBJ1-3, with D maybe TRBD1 (6 bases). Germline V CDR1 and CDR2: LNHDA, SQIVND (reference sequence). The CDR3 runs 14 residues.

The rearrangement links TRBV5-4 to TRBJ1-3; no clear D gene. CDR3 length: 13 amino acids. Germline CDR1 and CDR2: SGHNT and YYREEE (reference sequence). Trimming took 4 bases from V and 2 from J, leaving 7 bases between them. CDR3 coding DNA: TGTGCCAGCAGCCCTTATACTGGAAACACCATATATTTT. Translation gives CASSPYTGNTIYF.

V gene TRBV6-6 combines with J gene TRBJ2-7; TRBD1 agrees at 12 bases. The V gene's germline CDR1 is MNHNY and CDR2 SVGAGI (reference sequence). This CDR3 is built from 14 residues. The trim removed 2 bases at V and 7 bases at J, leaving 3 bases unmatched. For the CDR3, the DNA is TGTGCCAGCAGTTACCGGGACAGGGGGCATGAGCAGTACTTC. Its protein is CASSYRDRGHEQYF.

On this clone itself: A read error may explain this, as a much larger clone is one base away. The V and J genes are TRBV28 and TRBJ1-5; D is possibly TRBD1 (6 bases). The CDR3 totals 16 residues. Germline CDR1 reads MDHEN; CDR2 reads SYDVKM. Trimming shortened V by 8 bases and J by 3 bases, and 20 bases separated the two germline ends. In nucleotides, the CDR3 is TGTGCCAGCGGTTCGATTGGCAGGGGATTCAATCAGCCCCAGCATTTT. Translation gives CASGSIGRGFNQPQHF. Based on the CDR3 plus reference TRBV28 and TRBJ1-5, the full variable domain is DVKVTQSSRYLVKRTGEKVFLECVQDMDHENMFWYRQDPGLGLRLIYFSYDVKMKEKGDIPEGYSVSREKKERFSLILESASTNQTSMYLCASGSIGRGFNQPQHFGDGTRLSIL.

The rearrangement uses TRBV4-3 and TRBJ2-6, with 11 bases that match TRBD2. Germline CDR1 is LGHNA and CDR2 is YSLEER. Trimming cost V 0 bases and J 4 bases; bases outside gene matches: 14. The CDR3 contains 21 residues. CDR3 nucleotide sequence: TGCGCCAGCAGCCAAGAGGTTAGCGGGGGGGCCCGTAGCTCGGGGGCCAACGTCCTGACTTTC. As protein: CASSQEVSGGARSSGANVLTF.

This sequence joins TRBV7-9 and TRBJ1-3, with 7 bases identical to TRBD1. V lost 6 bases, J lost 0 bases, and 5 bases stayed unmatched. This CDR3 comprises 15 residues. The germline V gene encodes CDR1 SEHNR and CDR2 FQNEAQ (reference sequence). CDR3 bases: TGTGCCAGCAGGAGGGGGACAGACTCTGGAAACACCATATATTTT. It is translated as CASRRGTDSGNTIYF.

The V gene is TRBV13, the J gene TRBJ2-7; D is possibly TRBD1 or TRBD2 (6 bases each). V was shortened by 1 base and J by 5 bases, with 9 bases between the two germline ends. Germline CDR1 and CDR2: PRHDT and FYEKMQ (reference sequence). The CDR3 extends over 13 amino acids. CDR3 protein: CASSLEGGHEQYF. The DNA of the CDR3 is TGTGCCAGCAGCTTAGAAGGGGGGCACGAGCAGTACTTC.

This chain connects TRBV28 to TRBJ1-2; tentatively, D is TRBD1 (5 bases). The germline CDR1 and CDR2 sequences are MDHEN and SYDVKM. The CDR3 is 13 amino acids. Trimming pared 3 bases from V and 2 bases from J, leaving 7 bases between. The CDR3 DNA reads TGTGCCAGCAGTTTTGACAGAAACTATGGCTACACCTTC. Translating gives CASSFDRNYGYTF.

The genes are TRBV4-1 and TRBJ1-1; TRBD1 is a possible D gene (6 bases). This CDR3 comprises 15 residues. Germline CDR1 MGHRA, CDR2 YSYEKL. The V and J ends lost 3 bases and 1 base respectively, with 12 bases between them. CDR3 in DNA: TGCGCCAGCAGCCACGGAGACAGGTCGAACACTGAAGCTTTCTTT. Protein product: CASSHGDRSNTEAFF.

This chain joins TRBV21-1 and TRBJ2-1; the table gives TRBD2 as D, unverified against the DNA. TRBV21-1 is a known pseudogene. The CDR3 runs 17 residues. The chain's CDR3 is CASNLAGVRFAANEQFF. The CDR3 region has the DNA TGTGCCAGCAACTTAGCGGGAGTCCGTTTCGCCGCCAATGAGCAGTTCTTC.

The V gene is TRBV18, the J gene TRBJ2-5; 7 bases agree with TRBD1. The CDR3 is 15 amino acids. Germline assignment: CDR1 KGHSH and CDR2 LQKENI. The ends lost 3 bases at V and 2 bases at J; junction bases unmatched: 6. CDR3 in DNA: TGTGCCAGCTCACCTCTAGGGGACAGACAAGAGACCCAGTACTTC. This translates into CASSPLGDRQETQYF.

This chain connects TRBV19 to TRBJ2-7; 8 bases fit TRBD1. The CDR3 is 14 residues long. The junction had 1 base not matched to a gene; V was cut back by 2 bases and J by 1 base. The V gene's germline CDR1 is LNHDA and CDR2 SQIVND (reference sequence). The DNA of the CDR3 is TGTGCCAGTAGTATAACAGGGGGTTCCTACGAGCAGTACTTC. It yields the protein CASSITGGSYEQYF.

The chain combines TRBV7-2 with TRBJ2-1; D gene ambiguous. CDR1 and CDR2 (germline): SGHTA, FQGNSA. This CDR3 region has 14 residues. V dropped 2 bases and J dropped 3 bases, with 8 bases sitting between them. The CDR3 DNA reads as TGTGCCAGCAGCTTACCCCCGGGCTACAATGAGCAGTTCTTC. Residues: CASSLPPGYNEQFF.

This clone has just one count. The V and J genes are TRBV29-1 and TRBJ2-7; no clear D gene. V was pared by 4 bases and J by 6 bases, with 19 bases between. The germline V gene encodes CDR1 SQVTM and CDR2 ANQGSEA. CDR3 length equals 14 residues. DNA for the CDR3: TGCAGCGTTGTGTCCGGGTCCCGATTGGGCGAGCAGTACTTC. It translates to CSVVSGSRLGEQYF.

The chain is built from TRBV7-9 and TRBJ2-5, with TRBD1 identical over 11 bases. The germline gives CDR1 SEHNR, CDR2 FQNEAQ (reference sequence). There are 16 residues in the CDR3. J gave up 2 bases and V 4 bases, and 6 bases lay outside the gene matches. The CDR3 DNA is TGTGCCAGCAGCTCCCCACGGGACAGGGGGCAAGAGACCCAGTACTTC. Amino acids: CASSSPRDRGQETQYF.

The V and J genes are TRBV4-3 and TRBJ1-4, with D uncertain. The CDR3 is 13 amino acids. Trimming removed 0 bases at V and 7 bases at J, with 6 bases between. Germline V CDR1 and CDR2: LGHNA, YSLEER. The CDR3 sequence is CASSQDFGEKLFF. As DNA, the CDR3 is TGCGCCAGCAGCCAAGATTTCGGTGAAAAACTGTTTTTT.

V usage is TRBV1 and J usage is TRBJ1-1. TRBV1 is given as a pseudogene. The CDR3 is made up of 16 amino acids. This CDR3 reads CTSSQDLGQKNTEAFF. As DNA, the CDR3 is TGCACCAGCAGCCAAGATTTGGGTCAAAAGAACACTGAAGCTTTCTTT.

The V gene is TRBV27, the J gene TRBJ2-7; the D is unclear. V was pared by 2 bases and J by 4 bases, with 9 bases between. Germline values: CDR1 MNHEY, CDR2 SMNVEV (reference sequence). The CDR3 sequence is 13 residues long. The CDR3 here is CASSLSQKYEQYF. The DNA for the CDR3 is TGTGCCAGCAGTTTAAGCCAAAAGTACGAGCAGTACTTC.

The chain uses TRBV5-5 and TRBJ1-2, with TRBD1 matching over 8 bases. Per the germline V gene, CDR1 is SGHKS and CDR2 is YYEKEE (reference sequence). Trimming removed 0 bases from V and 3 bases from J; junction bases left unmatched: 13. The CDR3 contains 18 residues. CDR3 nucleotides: TGTGCCAGCAGCTTGGGGGACAGGAGAGGAACATCGTACTATGGCTACACCTTC. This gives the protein CASSLGDRRGTSYYGYTF.

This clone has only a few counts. The CDR3 here is CASSGAGTGNSPLHF. The DNA for the CDR3 is TGTGCCAGTAGTGGAGCCGGGACAGGGAATTCACCCCTCCACTTT. This chain connects TRBV19 to TRBJ1-6; TRBD1 aligns across 9 bases. The CDR3 has 15 residues. V was clipped by 5 bases and J by 7 bases; unmatched bases: 6. CDR1 and CDR2 (germline): LNHDA, SQIVND (reference sequence).

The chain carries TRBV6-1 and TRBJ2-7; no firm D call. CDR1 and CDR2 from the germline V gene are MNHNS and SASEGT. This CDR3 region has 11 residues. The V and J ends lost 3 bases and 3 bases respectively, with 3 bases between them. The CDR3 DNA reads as TGTGCCAGCAGTGACTACTACGAGCAGTACTTC. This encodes CASSDYYEQYF.

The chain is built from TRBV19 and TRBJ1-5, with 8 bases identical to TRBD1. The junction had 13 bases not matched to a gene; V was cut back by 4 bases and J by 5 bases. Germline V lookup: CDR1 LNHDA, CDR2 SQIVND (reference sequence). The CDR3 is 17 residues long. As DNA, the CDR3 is TGTGCCAGTAGTACCTGGACAGGGTCCGGGCACGATCAGCCCCAGCATTTT. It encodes CASSTWTGSGHDQPQHF.

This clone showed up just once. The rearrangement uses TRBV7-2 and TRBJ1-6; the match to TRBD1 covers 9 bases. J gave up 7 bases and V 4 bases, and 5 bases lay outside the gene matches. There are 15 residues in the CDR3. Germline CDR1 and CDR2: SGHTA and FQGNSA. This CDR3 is CASSSRTGANSPLHF. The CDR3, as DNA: TGTGCCAGCAGCTCAAGGACAGGGGCCAATTCACCCCTCCACTTT.

CDR3 sequence (DNA): TGTGCCAGCAGCTTAGGAAGCGGCGCCTACACCTTC. Protein sequence: CASSLGSGAYTF. V is TRBV7-2 and J is TRBJ1-2; unclear D gene. With 1 base removed from V and 10 bases from J, the gap between germline ends came to 10 bases. Germline loops: CDR1 SGHTA, CDR2 FQGNSA. This CDR3 contains 12 residues.

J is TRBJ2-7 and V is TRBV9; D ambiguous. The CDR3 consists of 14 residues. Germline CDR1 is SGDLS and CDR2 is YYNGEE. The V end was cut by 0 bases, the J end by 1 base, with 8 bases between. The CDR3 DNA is TGTGCCAGCAGCGTAGGGGCGGAGTCCTACGAGCAGTACTTC. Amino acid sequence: CASSVGAESYEQYF.